This T cell receptor beta chain was identified in a study of human T cells and chemical hapten exposure. Study at large: During the roughly 25-week study period, patients had diphenylcyclopropenone applied to the scalp every week. Patients, largely female, had alopecia areata, totalis or universalis.

The time point denotes: pre-sensitization, week 0. Treatment: therapeutic diphenylcyclopropenone sensitization with weekly scalp DPC. Study observations and caveats: With DPC sensitization, TCRs exceeding 1 in 1000 frequency showed no change.

About this clonotype itself: Antigen unknown.

V lost 0 bases, J lost 1 base, and 12 bases lay in between. Germline V gene lookup returns CDR1 SGHTA and CDR2 FQGNSA. The CDR3 extends over 16 amino acids. TCRdb processed the RACE reads anew with MiXCR; each CDR3 protein has one entry. Of around 380,000 distinct CDR3 sequences in the sample, 5.5% were seen once. The sequence came from a woman between 18 and 30 years old with alopecia areata. Some clones in this sample may be carry-over from other donors' samples. The chain recombines TRBV7-2 with TRBJ1-2; D is unclear. This material consisted of whole blood, taken in connection with sensitization to the hapten diphenylcyclopropenone (DPC). The CDR3 coding sequence is TGTGCCAGCAGCTTAGCGGCCGGCAACTTTAACTATGGCTACACCTTC. It specifies CASSLAAGNFNYGYTF.